The 5 T cell receptor beta chains reported below all come from one sample, sequenced in a study of memory CD4+ T cells and cytomegalovirus serostatus. The sort gate was single viable CD3+CD4+CD8-CD45RO+ cells for memory CD4+ T cells. TCRdb's copy holds only in-frame clones and misses some; the assay was immunoSEQ multiplex PCR. Among 55,000 to 75,000 clones listed, approximately 85% were seen once. The sample was memory CD4+ T cells from blood. These receptors were obtained from an adult in good health and CMV-seronegative.

This chain links TRBV5-1 with TRBJ2-1; TRBD2 matches at 7 bases. The CDR3 contains 12 residues. Germline V gene sequence: CDR1 SGHRS, CDR2 YFSETQ. Unmatched junction bases numbered 5, after V lost 4 bases and J lost 10 bases. CDR3 loop: CASSQGLREQFF. The CDR3 DNA sequence: TGCGCCAGCAGCCAGGGACTACGAGAGCAGTTCTTC.

This clone was counted between two and nine times. The rearrangement uses TRBV5-8 and TRBJ1-2; a possible D gene is TRBD1 (6 bases). This CDR3 is built from 15 residues. V was cut by 4 bases and J by 5 bases, with 18 bases left in between. CDR1 is SGHTS and CDR2 is YDEGEE in the germline V gene. The CDR3 sequence is CASSPLDRDNYGYTF. DNA for the CDR3: TGTGCCAGCAGCCCACTCGACCGGGACAATTATGGCTACACCTTC.

This sequence joins TRBV7-2 and TRBJ2-7; 7 bases match TRBD2. This CDR3 comprises 15 residues. V shed 3 bases and J 4 bases; nucleotides not matched to a gene: 9. CDR1 and CDR2 from the germline V gene are SGHTA and FQGNSA. The CDR3 DNA is TGTGCCAGCAGCTTTGTAGGCGCTAGCGGATACGAGCAGTACTTC. Translation gives CASSFVGASGYEQYF. Using reference TRBV7-2 and TRBJ2-7 for the parts outside the CDR3, the full variable domain is GAGVSQSPSNKVTEKGKDVELRCDPISGHTALYWYRQSLGQGLEFLIYFQGNSAPDKSGLPSDRFSAERTGGSVSTLTIQRTQQEDSAVYLCASSFVGASGYEQYFGPGTRLTVT.

The rearrangement joins TRBV6-1 to TRBJ1-5; TRBD1 might be the D (6 bases). The germline V gene encodes CDR1 MNHNS and CDR2 SASEGT. Trimming left V 3 bases short and J 1 base short, with 10 bases between. The CDR3 runs to 15 residues. CDR3 nucleotides: TGTGCCAGCAGTGACTACAGGGTGAGCAATCAGCCCCAGCATTTT. It is translated as CASSDYRVSNQPQHF.

The genes are TRBV19 and TRBJ1-1; D remains ambiguous. CDR1 and CDR2 from the germline V gene are LNHDA and SQIVND (reference sequence). V lost 4 bases to trimming and J lost 1 base, with 10 bases between them. This CDR3 is built from 14 residues. This CDR3 reads CASSSRRENTEAFF. CDR3 in DNA: TGTGCCAGTAGTAGCCGACGGGAGAACACTGAAGCTTTCTTT.